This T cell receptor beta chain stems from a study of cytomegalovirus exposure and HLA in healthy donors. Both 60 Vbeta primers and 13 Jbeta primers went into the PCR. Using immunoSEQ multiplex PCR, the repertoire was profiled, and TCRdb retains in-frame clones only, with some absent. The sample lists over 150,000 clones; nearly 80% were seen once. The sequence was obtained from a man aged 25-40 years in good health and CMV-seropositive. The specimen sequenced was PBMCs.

DNA of the CDR3: TGTGCCAGCAGTTTAGGAGCGGCTAACTATGGCTACACCTTC. It is translated as CASSLGAANYGYTF. The chain uses TRBV28 and TRBJ1-2; D unclear. Germline V gene sequence: CDR1 MDHEN, CDR2 SYDVKM. V shed 2 bases and J shed 0 bases, with 7 bases lying between them. The CDR3 sequence is 14 residues long.